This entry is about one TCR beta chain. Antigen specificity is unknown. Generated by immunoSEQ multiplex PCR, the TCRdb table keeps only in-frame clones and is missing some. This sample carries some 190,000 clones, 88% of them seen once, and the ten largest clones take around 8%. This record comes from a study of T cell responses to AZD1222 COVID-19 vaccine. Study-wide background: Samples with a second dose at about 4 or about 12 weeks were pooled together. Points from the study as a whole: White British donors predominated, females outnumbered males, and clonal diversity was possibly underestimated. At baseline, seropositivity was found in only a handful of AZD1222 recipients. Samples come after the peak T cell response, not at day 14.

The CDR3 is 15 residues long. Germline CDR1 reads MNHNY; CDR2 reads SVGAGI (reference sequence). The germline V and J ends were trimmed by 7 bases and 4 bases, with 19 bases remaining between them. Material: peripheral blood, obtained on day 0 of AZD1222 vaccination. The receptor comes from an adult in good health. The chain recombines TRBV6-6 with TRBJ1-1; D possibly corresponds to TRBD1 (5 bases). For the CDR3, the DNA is TGTGCCAGCACCACCAACTCTGACGGGGGCACTGAAGCTTTCTTT. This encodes CASTTNSDGGTEAFF.